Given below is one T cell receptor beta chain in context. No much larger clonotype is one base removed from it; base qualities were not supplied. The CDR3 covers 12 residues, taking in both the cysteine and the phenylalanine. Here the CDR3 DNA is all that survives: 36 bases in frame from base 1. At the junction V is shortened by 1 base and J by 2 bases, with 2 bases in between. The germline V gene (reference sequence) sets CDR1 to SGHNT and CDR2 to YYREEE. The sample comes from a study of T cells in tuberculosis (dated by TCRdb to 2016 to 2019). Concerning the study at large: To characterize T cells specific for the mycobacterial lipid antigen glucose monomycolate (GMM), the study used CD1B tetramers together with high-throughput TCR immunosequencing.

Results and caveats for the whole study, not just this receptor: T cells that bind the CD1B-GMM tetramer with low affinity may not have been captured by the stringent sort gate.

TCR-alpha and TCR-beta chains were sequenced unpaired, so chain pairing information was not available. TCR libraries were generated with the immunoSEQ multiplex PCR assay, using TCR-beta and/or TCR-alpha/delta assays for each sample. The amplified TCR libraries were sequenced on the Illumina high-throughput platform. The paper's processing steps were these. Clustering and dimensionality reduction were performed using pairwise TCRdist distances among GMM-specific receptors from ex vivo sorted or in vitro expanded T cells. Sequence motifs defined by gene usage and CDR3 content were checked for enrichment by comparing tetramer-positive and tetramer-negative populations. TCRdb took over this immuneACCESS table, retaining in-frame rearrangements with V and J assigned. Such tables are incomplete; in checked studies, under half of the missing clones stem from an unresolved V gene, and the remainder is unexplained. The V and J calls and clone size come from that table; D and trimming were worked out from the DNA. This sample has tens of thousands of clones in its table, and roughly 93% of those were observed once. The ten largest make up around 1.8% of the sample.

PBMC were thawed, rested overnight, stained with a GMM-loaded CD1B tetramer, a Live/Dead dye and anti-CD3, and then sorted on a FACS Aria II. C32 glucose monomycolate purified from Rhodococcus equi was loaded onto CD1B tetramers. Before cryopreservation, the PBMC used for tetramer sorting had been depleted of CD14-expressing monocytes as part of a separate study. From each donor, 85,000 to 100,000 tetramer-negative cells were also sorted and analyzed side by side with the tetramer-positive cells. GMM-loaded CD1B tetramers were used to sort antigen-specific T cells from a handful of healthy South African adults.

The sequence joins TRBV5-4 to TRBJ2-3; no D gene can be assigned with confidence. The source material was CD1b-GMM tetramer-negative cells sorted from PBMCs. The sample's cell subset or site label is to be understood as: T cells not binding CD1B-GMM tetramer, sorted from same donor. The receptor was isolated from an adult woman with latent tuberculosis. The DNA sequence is TGTGCCAGCAGCTTGCACACAGATACGCAGTATTTT. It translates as CASSLHTDTQYF.